The 10 T cell receptor beta chains in this list originate from one sample, sequenced in a study of human T cells and chemical hapten exposure. From the RACE reads, TCRdb called clonotypes with MiXCR, one entry per CDR3 protein. The table lists 85,000 to 95,000 distinct CDR3 sequences, about 8.8% of them singletons, with about 3% in the top ten. Stated time point: healthy volunteer bleed at 2 weeks. Sequencing started from total RNA isolated from unfractionated whole blood. Sequenced material: whole blood. These receptors all stem from a female donor in good health. Some clones in this sample may be carry-over from other donors' samples.

There are a few counts of this clonotype. CDR3 DNA: TGTGCCAGTAGGGGACAGGGGGCAGGGGAGCAGTACTTC. This gives the protein CASRGQGAGEQYF. V gene TRBV19 combines with J gene TRBJ2-7, with 12 bases aligning to TRBD1. The V and J ends lost 6 bases and 7 bases, in that order; junction bases with no gene match: 4. This CDR3 is built from 13 residues. CDR1 LNHDA and CDR2 SQIVND come from the germline V gene (reference sequence).

This clonotype has more than one count but fewer than ten. The chain joins TRBV6-6 to TRBJ1-1; 7 bases are shared with TRBD1. CDR3 size: 15 residues. The V and J ends lost 5 bases and 0 bases, in that order; junction bases with no gene match: 6. Germline lookup yields CDR1 MNHNY and CDR2 SVGAGI (reference sequence). The CDR3 sequence is CASSTEGALNTEAFF. The CDR3 DNA reads as TGTGCCAGCAGTACAGAGGGGGCTTTGAACACTGAAGCTTTCTTT.

The chain uses TRBV20-1 and TRBJ2-7; 7 nucleotides line up with TRBD2. With V trimmed by 5 bases and J by 2 bases, 6 bases remained unmatched. Germline CDR1 and CDR2: DFQATT and SNEGSKA (reference sequence). CDR3 size: 13 residues. The CDR3 DNA reads as TGCAGTGCTGACCGGGACTACCCCTACGAGCAGTACTTC. This codes for CSADRDYPYEQYF.

V gene TRBV6-5 combines with J gene TRBJ2-7; TRBD1 might be the D (5 bases). The CDR3 has 11 residues. Trimming removed 6 bases at V and 7 bases at J, with 10 bases between. Germline loops: CDR1 MNHEY, CDR2 SVGAGI. This CDR3 is CASRGLGEQYF. DNA for the CDR3: TGTGCCAGCAGGGGGCTGGGAGAGCAGTACTTC.

This clonotype has just a few counts. The chain couples TRBV28 to TRBJ2-7; D is perhaps TRBD1 or TRBD2 (5 bases each). V gave up 3 bases and J gave up 6 bases, with 12 bases separating them. The length of the CDR3 is 13 residues. Per germline, CDR1 MDHEN and CDR2 SYDVKM. The CDR3 DNA is TGTGCCAGCAGTTTGCCCCTTGGGGGCGAGCAGTACTTC. Translating gives CASSLPLGGEQYF.

This clonotype came up many times. This chain links TRBV6-5 with TRBJ2-3, with 7 positions matching TRBD1. This CDR3 region has 12 residues. Trimming removed 6 bases from V and 14 bases from J; junction bases left unmatched: 11. Germline CDR1 is MNHEY and CDR2 is SVGAGI. The CDR3 here is CASSPDRVQGYF. The CDR3 DNA reads as TGTGCCAGCAGCCCCGACAGGGTTCAGGGGTATTTT.

This clonotype has ten or more counts. One end of the junction is discordant with germline, which a read error may explain. The J gene is TRBJ1-4, the V gene TRBV10-3; D possibly corresponds to TRBD1 (6 bases). CDR1 and CDR2 (germline): ENHRY, SYGVKD. The CDR3 runs 10 residues. The CDR3 region is CAIPGKGVIF. Written as DNA, the CDR3 is TGTGCCATCCCGGGGAAGGGGGTGATTTTT.

This clonotype has more than one count but fewer than ten. For the CDR3, the DNA is TGTGCCAGCAGTTCCGGGCTCACTGAAGCTTTCTTT. Protein sequence: CASSSGLTEAFF. The chain has TRBV28 and TRBJ1-1; D is undetermined. V dropped 4 bases and J dropped 4 bases, with 7 bases sitting between them. Germline-derived CDR1 and CDR2 are MDHEN and SYDVKM. This CDR3 contains 12 residues.

This clonotype came up a few times. The genes are TRBV3-1 and TRBJ2-1; TRBD2 matches at 13 bases. With 3 bases clipped from V and 9 bases from J, the junction kept 5 bases outside the gene matches. The CDR3 contains 15 residues. Germline CDR1 LGHDT, CDR2 YNNKEL (reference sequence). CDR3 coding DNA: TGTGCCAGCAGCCACGGACTAGCGGGAGCGATTGAGCAGTTCTTC. The encoded protein is CASSHGLAGAIEQFF.

A few counts support this clonotype. This rearrangement joins TRBV2 to TRBJ2-3; D gene uncertain. CDR3 size: 11 residues. Trimming pared 6 bases from V and 7 bases from J, leaving 8 bases between. CDR1 SNHLY and CDR2 FYNNEI come from the germline V gene. The CDR3 loop is CASRVPNTQYF. CDR3 DNA: TGTGCCAGCAGAGTGCCTAATACGCAGTATTTT.